Following are 19 T cell receptor beta chains from one sample sequenced in a study of human CD8 memory T cell subsets. Libraries targeted TCR beta using 5' RACE with UMIs. Reanalyzing the 5' RACE reads, TCRdb keeps one entry per CDR3 protein, without DNA. The specimen's table records about 17,000 distinct CDR3 sequences. The specimen was CD8+ stem-like memory T cells (TSCM and TCM) sorted from PBMCs. The subset: stem-like memory CD8 T cells (TSTEM), CCR7+ PD-1- TIGIT-. These TCRs come from a human donor in good health.

The rearrangement joins TRBV7-8 to TRBJ1-1; TCRdb returns TRBD1, unconfirmable since there is no DNA. This CDR3 comprises 15 residues. In germline, CDR1 is SGHVS, CDR2 FQNEAQ. The CDR3 sequence: CASSQKTGQNTEAFF.

The rearrangement links TRBV7-9 to TRBJ1-4; the TCRdb call, TRBD1, lacks DNA for checking. There are 13 residues in the CDR3. In germline, CDR1 is SEHNR, CDR2 FQNEAQ (reference sequence). CDR3 sequence: CASSLQGAEKLFF.

The CDR3 reads CASSLAAGSYEQYF. This chain joins TRBV5-1 and TRBJ2-7; lacking DNA, the TRBD1 call made by TCRdb goes unchecked. The CDR3 spans 14 residues. In germline, CDR1 is SGHRS, CDR2 YFSETQ.

The gene calls are TRBV28 and TRBJ2-1; the TCRdb call, TRBD2, lacks DNA for checking. Looked up from germline, CDR1 is MDHEN and CDR2 is SYDVKM. The CDR3 totals 13 residues. The CDR3: CASSGTFYNEQFF.

The genes are TRBV2 and TRBJ2-7. CDR1 SNHLY and CDR2 FYNNEI come from the germline V gene. The CDR3 covers 12 residues. This chain's CDR3 is CASADLTYEQYF.

The chain uses TRBV6-2 or TRBV6-3 and TRBJ2-1. The CDR3 covers 13 residues. Germline V lookup: CDR1 MNHEY, CDR2 SVGEGT. The CDR3 reads CASSLPRQYEQFF.

The rearrangement joins TRBV28 to TRBJ2-1; no DNA is available, so the TRBD1 call from TCRdb remains unchecked. There are 19 residues in the CDR3. CDR1 is MDHEN and CDR2 is SYDVKM in the germline V gene. The CDR3 spells CASSAGRAGGPYHYNEQFF.

V gene TRBV13 combines with J gene TRBJ2-5; the TCRdb call, TRBD1, lacks DNA for checking. CDR1 is PRHDT, CDR2 FYEKMQ, per germline (reference sequence). The CDR3 has 12 residues. This chain's CDR3 is CASRDSQETQYF.

This sequence joins TRBV27 and TRBJ2-7; with no DNA, the TCRdb D assignment of TRBD2 cannot be verified. Looked up from germline, CDR1 is MNHEY and CDR2 is SMNVEV (reference sequence). The CDR3 sequence is 14 residues long. This chain's CDR3 is CASSIRQGGREQYF.

The rearrangement uses TRBV29-1 and TRBJ2-3; the D gene TCRdb calls, TRBD1, cannot be checked with no DNA. In germline, CDR1 is SQVTM, CDR2 ANQGSEA. This CDR3 comprises 14 residues. CDR3 in amino acids: CSVEGAGSTDTQYF.

The chain couples TRBV11-1 to TRBJ2-7. The germline V gene encodes CDR1 SGHAT and CDR2 FQDESV (reference sequence). This CDR3 is 14 amino acids long. The CDR3: CASSSKGSSYEQYF.

The chain carries TRBV28 and TRBJ2-7; the D call from TCRdb, TRBD1, cannot be confirmed without DNA. The CDR3 is 12 amino acids. Germline lookup yields CDR1 MDHEN and CDR2 SYDVKM. The CDR3 protein is CASGTGTYEQYF.

This clonotype is deemed medium-sized by its frequency. The CDR3 region is CASSLTLRELTDTQYF. This chain links TRBV5-1 with TRBJ2-3; TCRdb lists TRBD1, though no DNA is available to test this call. The CDR3 runs to 16 residues. The germline gives CDR1 SGHRS, CDR2 YFSETQ.

J is TRBJ2-4 and V is TRBV19. In germline, CDR1 is LNHDA, CDR2 SQIVND (reference sequence). This CDR3 has 12 residues. CDR3 loop: CASSRDKNIQYF. Filled out from reference TRBV19 and TRBJ2-4, the complete variable domain reads DGGITQSPKYLFRKEGQNVTLSCEQNLNHDAMYWYRQDPGQGLRLIYYSQIVNDFQKGDIAEGYSVSREKKESFPLTVTSAQKNPTAFYLCASSRDKNIQYFGAGTRLSVL.

This rearrangement joins TRBV28 to TRBJ2-7; the D call from TCRdb, TRBD2, cannot be confirmed without DNA. CDR3 length equals 17 residues. Germline loops: CDR1 MDHEN, CDR2 SYDVKM. CDR3 region: CASRASNGPQLTYEQYF.

The J gene is TRBJ1-5, the V gene TRBV7-9; TCRdb designates TRBD1, a call that cannot be tested without DNA. Germline values: CDR1 SEHNR, CDR2 FQNEAQ (reference sequence). The CDR3 covers 15 residues. The CDR3 sequence is CASSSERGYNQPQHF.

Measured by frequency, this clonotype is medium-sized. This chain joins TRBV15 and TRBJ2-3; absent DNA, TCRdb's TRBD2 call cannot be checked. The CDR3 totals 19 residues. Germline CDR1 LNHNV, CDR2 YYDKDF (reference sequence). The CDR3 loop is CATSTGLDENPETTDTQYF.

CDR3 protein: CASSQGVGAGDTQYF. V is TRBV4-3 and J is TRBJ2-3; TCRdb calls TRBD1, which cannot be checked without DNA. CDR1 LGHNA and CDR2 YSLEER come from the germline V gene. The CDR3 loop spans 15 amino acids.

The chain is built from TRBV7-9 and TRBJ2-5; TCRdb proposes TRBD1, but this gene call is untestable without DNA. Per the germline V gene, CDR1 is SEHNR and CDR2 is FQNEAQ (reference sequence). There are 15 residues in the CDR3. The CDR3 region is CASSGEGQLKETQYF.